This record covers a single TCR beta chain. Some clones are missing from TCRdb's copy, which holds only in-frame ones; the method was immunoSEQ multiplex PCR. Seen here are more than 95,000 clones, more than 70% observed once, and the top ten hold roughly 2.5%. The CDR3 is made up of 14 amino acids. Losses at the gene ends were 2 bases for V and 5 bases for J; bases not matched to a gene: 4. The germline V gene has CDR1 SGHVS and CDR2 FQNEAQ. This entry is derived from a study of control samples from healthy donors and cancer patients. This sequence joins TRBV7-8 and TRBJ2-3; TRBD2 agrees at 7 bases. Input material: blood. The TCR sequence derives from a woman aged 70-85 years in good health. The CDR3 loop reads CASSLRASGDTQYF. The CDR3 region has the DNA TGTGCCAGCAGCTTAAGGGCTAGCGGAGATACGCAGTATTTT. Based on the CDR3 plus reference TRBV7-8 and TRBJ2-3, the full variable domain is GAGVSQSPRYKVAKRGQDVALRCDPISGHVSLFWYQQALGQGPEFLTYFQNEAQLDKSGLPSDRFFAERPEGSVSTLKIQRTQQEDSAVYLCASSLRASGDTQYFGPGTRLTVL.